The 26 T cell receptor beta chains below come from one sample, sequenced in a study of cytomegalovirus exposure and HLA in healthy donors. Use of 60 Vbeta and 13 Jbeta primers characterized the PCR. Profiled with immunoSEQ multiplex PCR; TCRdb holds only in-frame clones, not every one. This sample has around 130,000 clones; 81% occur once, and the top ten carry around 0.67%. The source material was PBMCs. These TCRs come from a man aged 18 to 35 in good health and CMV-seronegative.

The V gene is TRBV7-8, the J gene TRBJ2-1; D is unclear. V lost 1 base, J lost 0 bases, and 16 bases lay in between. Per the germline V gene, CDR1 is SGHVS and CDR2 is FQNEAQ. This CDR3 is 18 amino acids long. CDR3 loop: CASSLGRSAVSSYNEQFF. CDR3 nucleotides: TGTGCCAGCAGCTTAGGGCGAAGTGCGGTCAGCTCCTACAATGAGCAGTTCTTC.

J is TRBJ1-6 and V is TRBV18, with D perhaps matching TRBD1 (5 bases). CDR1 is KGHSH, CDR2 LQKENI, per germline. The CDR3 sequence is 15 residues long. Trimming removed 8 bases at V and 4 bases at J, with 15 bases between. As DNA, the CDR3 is TGTGCCAGCACCAGGGCAGTACAATATAATTCACCCCTCCACTTT. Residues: CASTRAVQYNSPLHF. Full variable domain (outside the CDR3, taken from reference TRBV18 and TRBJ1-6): NAGVMQNPRHLVRRRGQEARLRCSPMKGHSHVYWYRQLPEEGLKFMVYLQKENIIDESGMPKERFSAEFPKEGPSILRIQQVVRGDSAAYFCASTRAVQYNSPLHFGNGTRLTVT.

CDR3 nucleotide sequence: TGCAGCGTTGAAGACGGACACCCAGAAGCTTTCTTT. This translates into CSVEDGHPEAFF. This rearrangement joins TRBV29-1 to TRBJ1-1; a possible D gene is TRBD1 (5 bases). The germline V gene encodes CDR1 SQVTM and CDR2 ANQGSEA. V was cut by 0 bases and J by 8 bases, with 10 bases left in between. This CDR3 comprises 12 residues.

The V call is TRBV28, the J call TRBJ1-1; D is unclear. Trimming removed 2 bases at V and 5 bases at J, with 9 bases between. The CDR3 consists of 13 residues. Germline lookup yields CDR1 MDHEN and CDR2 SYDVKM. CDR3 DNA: TGTGCCAGCAGTTTACAAATGAGGACTGAAGCTTTCTTT. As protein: CASSLQMRTEAFF.

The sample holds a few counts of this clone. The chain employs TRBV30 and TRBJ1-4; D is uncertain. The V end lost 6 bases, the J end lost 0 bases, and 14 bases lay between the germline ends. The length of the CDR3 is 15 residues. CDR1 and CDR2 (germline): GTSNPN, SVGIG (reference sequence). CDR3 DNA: TGTGCCTGTGAGAGGCAGTTTGCAACTAATGAAAAACTGTTTTTT. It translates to CACERQFATNEKLFF.

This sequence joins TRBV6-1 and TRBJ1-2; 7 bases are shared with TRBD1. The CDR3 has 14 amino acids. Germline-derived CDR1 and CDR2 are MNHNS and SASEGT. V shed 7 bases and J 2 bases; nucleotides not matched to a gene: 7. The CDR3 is CASILTGQNYGYTF. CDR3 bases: TGTGCCAGCATTCTGACGGGACAGAACTATGGCTACACCTTC.

Here the CDR3 DNA reads TGCGCCAGCAGCCAAGAAACCCGGCGGCTGCGGGGATACTCCGAGCAGTACTTC. Translating it yields CASSQETRRLRGYSEQYF. The chain has TRBV4-1 and TRBJ2-5; tentatively, D is TRBD2 (6 bases). The DNA end is a closer match to TRBJ2-7, so the J assignment may be wrong. The CDR3 is 18 amino acids. Germline V CDR1 and CDR2: MGHRA, YSYEKL.

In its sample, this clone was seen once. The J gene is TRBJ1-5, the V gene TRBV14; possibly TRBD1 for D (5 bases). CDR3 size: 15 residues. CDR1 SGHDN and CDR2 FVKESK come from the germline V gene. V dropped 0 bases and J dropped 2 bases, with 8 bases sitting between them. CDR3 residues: CASSQDPGGNQPQHF. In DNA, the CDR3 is TGTGCCAGCAGCCAAGACCCGGGGGGCAATCAGCCCCAGCATTTT. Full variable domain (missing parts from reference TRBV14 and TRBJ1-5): EAGVTQFPSHSVIEKGQTVTLRCDPISGHDNLYWYRRVMGKEIKFLLHFVKESKQDESGMPNNRFLAERTGGTYSTLKVQPAELEDSGVYFCASSQDPGGNQPQHFGDGTRLSIL.

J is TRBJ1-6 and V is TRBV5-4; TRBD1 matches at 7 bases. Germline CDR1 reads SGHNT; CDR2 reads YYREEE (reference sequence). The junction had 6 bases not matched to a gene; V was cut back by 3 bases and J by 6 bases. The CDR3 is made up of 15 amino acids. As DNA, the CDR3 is TGTGCCAGCAGCTACCGGGACAGAATTAATTCACCCCTCCACTTT. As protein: CASSYRDRINSPLHF.

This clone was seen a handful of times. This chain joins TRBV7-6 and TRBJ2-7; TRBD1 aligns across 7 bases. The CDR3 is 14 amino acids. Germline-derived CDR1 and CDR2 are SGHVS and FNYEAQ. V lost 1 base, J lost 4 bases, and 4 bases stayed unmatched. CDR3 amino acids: CASSLGTGYYEQYF. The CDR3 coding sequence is TGTGCCAGCAGCTTAGGGACAGGATATTACGAGCAGTACTTC.

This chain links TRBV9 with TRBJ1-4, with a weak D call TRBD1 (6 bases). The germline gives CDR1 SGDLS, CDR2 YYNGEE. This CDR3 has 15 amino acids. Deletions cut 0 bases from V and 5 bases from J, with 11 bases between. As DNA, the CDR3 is TGTGCCAGCAGCGTAGTGACAGGCCCAAATGAAAAACTGTTTTTT. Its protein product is CASSVVTGPNEKLFF.

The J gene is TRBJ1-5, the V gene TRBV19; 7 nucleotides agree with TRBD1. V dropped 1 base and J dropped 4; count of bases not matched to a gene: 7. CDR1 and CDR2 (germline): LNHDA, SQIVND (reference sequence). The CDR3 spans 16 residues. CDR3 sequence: CASSIAWDRENQPQHF. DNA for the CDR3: TGTGCCAGTAGTATAGCTTGGGACAGAGAAAATCAGCCCCAGCATTTT.

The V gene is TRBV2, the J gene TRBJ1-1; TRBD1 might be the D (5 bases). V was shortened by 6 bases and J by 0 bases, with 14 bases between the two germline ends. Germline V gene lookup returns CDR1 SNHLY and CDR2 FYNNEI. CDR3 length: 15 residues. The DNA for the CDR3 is TGTGCCAGCAGGATCGGCGGGGGTATGAACACTGAAGCTTTCTTT. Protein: CASRIGGGMNTEAFF.

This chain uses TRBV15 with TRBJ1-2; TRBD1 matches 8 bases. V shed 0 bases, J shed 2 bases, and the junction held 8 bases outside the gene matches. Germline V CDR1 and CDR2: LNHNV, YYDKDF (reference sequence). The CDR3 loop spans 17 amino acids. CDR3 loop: CATSRDWGQETNYGYTF. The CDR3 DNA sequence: TGTGCCACCAGCAGAGATTGGGGACAGGAAACAAACTATGGCTACACCTTC.

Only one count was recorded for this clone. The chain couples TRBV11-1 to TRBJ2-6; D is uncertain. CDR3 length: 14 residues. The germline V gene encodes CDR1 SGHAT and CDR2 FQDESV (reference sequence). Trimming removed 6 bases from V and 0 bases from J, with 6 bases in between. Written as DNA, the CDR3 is TGTGCCAGCAGACAAGTCTCTGGGGCCAACGTCCTGACTTTC. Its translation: CASRQVSGANVLTF.

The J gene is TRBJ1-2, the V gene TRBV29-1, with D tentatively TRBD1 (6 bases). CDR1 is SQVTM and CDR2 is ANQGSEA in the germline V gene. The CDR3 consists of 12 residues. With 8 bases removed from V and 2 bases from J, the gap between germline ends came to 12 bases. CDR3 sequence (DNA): TGCAGCTTTGGGACATACAACTATGGCTACACCTTC. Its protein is CSFGTYNYGYTF.

CDR3 DNA sequence: TGTGCCAGCACTCCAAGCAGGGGGCGTGACACAGATACGCAGTATTTT. Its protein is CASTPSRGRDTDTQYF. V and J are TRBV25-1 and TRBJ2-3; the match to TRBD1 covers 8 bases. The germline V gene encodes CDR1 MGHDK and CDR2 SYGVNS. The CDR3 contains 16 residues. The ends lost 7 bases at V and 2 bases at J; junction bases unmatched: 11.

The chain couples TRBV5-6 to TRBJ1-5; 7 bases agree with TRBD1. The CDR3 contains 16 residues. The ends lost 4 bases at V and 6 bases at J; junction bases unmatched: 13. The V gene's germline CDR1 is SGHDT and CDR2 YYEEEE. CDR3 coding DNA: TGTGCCAGCAGCCTAACCACAGGGGACAAAGGTCAGCCCCAGCATTTT. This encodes CASSLTTGDKGQPQHF.

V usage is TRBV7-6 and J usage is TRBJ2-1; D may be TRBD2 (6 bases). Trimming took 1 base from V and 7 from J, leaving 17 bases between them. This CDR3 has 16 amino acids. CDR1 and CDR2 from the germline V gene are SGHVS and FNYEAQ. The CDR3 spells CASSLGGTPVTNEQFF. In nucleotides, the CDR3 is TGTGCCAGCAGCTTAGGGGGGACTCCGGTAACAAATGAGCAGTTCTTC.

The CDR3 sequence: CASSPRDGTANQETQYF. The CDR3 nucleotides read TGTGCCAGCAGTCCGAGAGACGGGACAGCAAACCAAGAGACCCAGTACTTC. The chain joins TRBV27 to TRBJ2-5, with 7 positions matching TRBD1. The CDR3 is 17 residues long. Trimming took 5 bases from V and 0 from J; bases not matched to a gene: 12. CDR1 and CDR2 (germline): MNHEY, SMNVEV (reference sequence).

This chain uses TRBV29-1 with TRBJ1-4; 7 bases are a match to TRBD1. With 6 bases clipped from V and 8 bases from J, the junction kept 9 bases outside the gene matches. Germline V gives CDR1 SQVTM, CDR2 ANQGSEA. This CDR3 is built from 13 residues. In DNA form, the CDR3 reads TGCAGCGTCGCTACAGGGGCGGGGGAAAAACTGTTTTTT. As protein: CSVATGAGEKLFF.

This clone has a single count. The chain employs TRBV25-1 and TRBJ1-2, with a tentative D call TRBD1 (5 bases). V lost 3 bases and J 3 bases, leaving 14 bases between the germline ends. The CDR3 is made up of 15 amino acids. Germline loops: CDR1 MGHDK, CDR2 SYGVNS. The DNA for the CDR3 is TGTGCCAGCAGTGACCCGGGGACGGGGGACTATGGCTACACCTTC. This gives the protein CASSDPGTGDYGYTF.

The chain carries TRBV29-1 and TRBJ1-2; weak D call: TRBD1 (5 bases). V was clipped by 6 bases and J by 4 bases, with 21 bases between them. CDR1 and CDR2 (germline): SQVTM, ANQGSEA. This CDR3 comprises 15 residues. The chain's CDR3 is CSVETEGRVSYGYTF. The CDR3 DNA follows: TGCAGCGTGGAGACGGAGGGACGGGTCTCCTATGGCTACACCTTC.

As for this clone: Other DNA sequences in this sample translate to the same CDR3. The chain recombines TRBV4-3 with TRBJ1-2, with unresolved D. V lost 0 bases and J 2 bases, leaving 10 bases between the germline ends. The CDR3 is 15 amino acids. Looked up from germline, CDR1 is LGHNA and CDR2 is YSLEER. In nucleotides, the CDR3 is TGCGCCAGCAGCCAAGAGGGTGCAGGCAACTATGGCTACACCTTC. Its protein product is CASSQEGAGNYGYTF.

The CDR3 sequence: CASSSSSPASGNTIYF. The CDR3 DNA reads as TGTGCCAGCAGTTCCTCAAGCCCCGCCTCAGGAAACACCATATATTTT. This rearrangement joins TRBV6-5 to TRBJ1-3; D gene unclear. The CDR3 totals 16 residues. V lost 4 bases and J 4 bases, leaving 17 bases between the germline ends. CDR1 and CDR2 from the germline V gene are MNHEY and SVGAGI.

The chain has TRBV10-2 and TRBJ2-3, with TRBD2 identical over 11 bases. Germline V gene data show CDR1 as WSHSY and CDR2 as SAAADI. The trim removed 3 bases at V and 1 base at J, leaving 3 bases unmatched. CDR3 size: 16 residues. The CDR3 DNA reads TGCGCCAGCAGTGACCCACTAGCGGGAGGCACAGATACGCAGTATTTT. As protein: CASSDPLAGGTDTQYF.